The 31 T cell receptor beta chains reported below all come from one sample, sequenced in a study of vaccination and CD4 T cells after COVID-19 (dated by TCRdb to the early 2020s). Antigen specificity for these receptors is unknown. This specimen's treatment or condition label, interpreted: roughly nine-day PBMC culture with coronavirus spike peptide pools or control peptides (ViraFEST assay). Library preparation used PCR. Sequencing was carried out with an Illumina iSeq 100. At the Johns Hopkins FTIC core, DNA from the cultured CD4+ T cells underwent TCR sequencing with the Oncomine TCR Beta short-read assay. TCRdb handled the public reads itself, with Q25 trimming in fastp and clone calling in MiXCR, and kept productive beta chains. Entries are consolidated by CDR3 protein sequence, retaining the most common genes and DNA. In this sample the table shows some 13,000 distinct CDR3 sequences, around 70% of which occur a single time. Clones ranked in the top ten supply around 30% of the sample.

The sequencing input was CD4+ T cells from blood, cultured in vitro. The receptors here all came from a human donor who had recovered from COVID-19.

The chain has TRBV7-8 and TRBJ2-4, with 8 bases aligning to TRBD1. Unmatched junction bases numbered 13, after V lost 4 bases and J lost 8 bases. CDR3 length equals 16 residues. Per the germline V gene, CDR1 is SGHVS and CDR2 is FQNEAQ. CDR3 in amino acids: CASSSEQGVVGDIQYF. CDR3 nucleotides: TGTGCCAGCAGCTCCGAACAGGGGGTTGTGGGGGACATTCAGTACTTC.

V is TRBV6-1 and J is TRBJ2-2; 10 positions match TRBD1. The V segment lost 6 bases and the J segment 3 bases; nucleotides outside the gene matches: 7. This CDR3 has 16 residues. Per the germline V gene, CDR1 is MNHNS and CDR2 is SASEGT. The CDR3 nucleotides are TGTGCCAGCAGAATCAGGACAGGGGGGGACACCGGGGAGCTGTTTTTT. It is translated as CASRIRTGGDTGELFF.

The V call is TRBV7-9, the J call TRBJ1-2, with 7 bases fitting TRBD1. The V gene end was trimmed by 5 bases and the J gene end by 5 bases; junction bases not matched to a gene: 8. Germline V gene sequence: CDR1 SEHNR, CDR2 FQNEAQ (reference sequence). CDR3 length equals 14 residues. The CDR3: CASSTQTGNYGYTF. The CDR3 DNA reads as TGTGCCAGCAGCACTCAGACAGGGAATTATGGCTACACCTTC.

The chain links TRBV20-1 to TRBJ2-7, with D unclear. The germline V and J ends were trimmed by 6 bases and 0 bases, with 18 bases remaining between them. The CDR3 loop spans 15 amino acids. The germline V gene encodes CDR1 DFQATT and CDR2 SNEGSKA (reference sequence). This CDR3 is CSAALGRAHSYEQYF. Written as DNA, the CDR3 is TGCAGTGCCGCTCTAGGTAGGGCGCACTCCTACGAGCAGTACTTC.

The V and J genes are TRBV18 and TRBJ1-6; D uncertain. V was clipped by 1 base and J by 5 bases, with 12 bases between them. CDR1 and CDR2 from the germline V gene are KGHSH and LQKENI. This CDR3 contains 16 residues. CDR3 residues: CASSPRPGMDNSPLHF. The DNA of the CDR3 is TGTGCCAGCTCACCACGGCCTGGAATGGATAATTCACCCCTCCACTTT.

V and J are TRBV7-3 and TRBJ2-1, with 9 bases fitting TRBD1. V lost 3 bases and J lost 8; bases outside the gene matches: 11. The CDR3 consists of 16 residues. CDR1 and CDR2 (germline): SGHTA, FQGTGA. This CDR3 reads CASSFRPGTGRDEQFF. The CDR3 DNA follows: TGTGCCAGCAGCTTCAGGCCCGGGACAGGGAGGGATGAGCAGTTCTTC.

The chain recombines TRBV27 with TRBJ1-5; 9 positions agree with TRBD1. CDR1 is MNHEY, CDR2 SMNVEV, per germline (reference sequence). The CDR3 loop spans 14 amino acids. The trim removed 6 bases at V and 7 bases at J, leaving 7 bases unmatched. This CDR3 is CASRTGGVSQPQHF. The CDR3 DNA reads TGTGCCAGCAGGACAGGGGGGGTAAGCCAGCCCCAGCATTTT.

The chain combines TRBV27 with TRBJ2-1; perhaps TRBD1 as D (5 bases). The CDR3 runs 18 residues. Per the germline V gene, CDR1 is MNHEY and CDR2 is SMNVEV (reference sequence). Trimming took off 5 bases at V and 1 base at J, with 21 bases between the two ends. The CDR3 bases are TGTGCCAGCAGTCCAACCACCGTCAGGCAGGGTTCCTACAATGAGCAGTTCTTC. Amino acid sequence: CASSPTTVRQGSYNEQFF.

This chain joins TRBV19 and TRBJ2-1, with TRBD2 matching 13 bases. This CDR3 spans 13 amino acids. V lost 9 bases, J lost 11 bases, and 7 bases stayed unmatched. Looked up from germline, CDR1 is LNHDA and CDR2 is SQIVND (reference sequence). CDR3 residues: CASRTSGSRKQFF. Written as DNA, the CDR3 is TGTGCCAGCAGGACTAGCGGGAGTAGGAAGCAGTTCTTC.

This chain links TRBV7-9 with TRBJ1-1; 7 nucleotides agree with TRBD1. Germline lookup yields CDR1 SEHNR and CDR2 FQNEAQ (reference sequence). The V segment lost 5 bases and the J segment 4 bases; nucleotides outside the gene matches: 7. The CDR3 spans 14 residues. The CDR3 region is CASSRQGYFTEAFF. The CDR3 coding sequence is TGTGCCAGCAGCCGACAGGGCTATTTCACTGAAGCTTTCTTT.

The V gene is TRBV7-2, the J gene TRBJ2-2; 12 nucleotides line up with TRBD2. The CDR3 sequence is 17 residues long. V lost 1 base to trimming and J lost 5 bases; unmatched junction nucleotides: 5. Germline-derived CDR1 and CDR2 are SGHTA and FQGNSA. The CDR3 DNA sequence: TGTGCCAGCAGCTTAGTTTCTAGCGGGAGGGGAACCGGGGAGCTGTTTTTT. Translated: CASSLVSSGRGTGELFF.

The sample holds a few counts of this clonotype. V gene TRBV12-3 or TRBV12-4 combines with J gene TRBJ1-2, with unresolved D. The CDR3 is 12 amino acids. The V end was cut by 6 bases, the J end by 7 bases, with 12 bases between. In DNA, the CDR3 is TGTGCCAGCAGCCGCCCCGGACGTGGCTACACCTTC. Residues: CASSRPGRGYTF.

The chain recombines TRBV7-3 with TRBJ1-1, with a tentative D call TRBD1 (6 bases). The length of the CDR3 is 16 residues. Germline lookup yields CDR1 SGHTA and CDR2 FQGTGA. The ends were cut back, 1 base at V and 1 base at J, with 13 bases in the middle. The CDR3 region has the DNA TGTGCCAGCAGCTTAAAAGGGGGGGCTTCGAACACTGAAGCTTTCTTT. This codes for CASSLKGGASNTEAFF.

V and J are TRBV18 and TRBJ2-2, with D perhaps TRBD1 (5 bases). This CDR3 is 15 amino acids long. Trimming removed 3 bases from V and 1 base from J, with 9 bases in between. The V gene's germline CDR1 is KGHSH and CDR2 LQKENI. The CDR3 DNA sequence: TGTGCCAGCTCACCTAGGACACTGAACACCGGGGAGCTGTTTTTT. This translates into CASSPRTLNTGELFF.

The chain combines TRBV27 with TRBJ1-3, with D hard to call. This CDR3 is 13 amino acids long. V lost 6 bases to trimming and J lost 6 bases, with 12 bases between them. From germline, CDR1 is MNHEY and CDR2 SMNVEV (reference sequence). The CDR3: CASRELGSNTIYF. CDR3 bases: TGTGCCAGCAGAGAGTTGGGCTCAAACACCATATATTTT.

This chain uses TRBV6-5 with TRBJ1-1; TRBD1 aligns across 7 bases. The V gene's germline CDR1 is MNHEY and CDR2 SVGAGI. The CDR3 runs 15 residues. V lost 1 base and J lost 4; bases outside the gene matches: 6. CDR3 sequence reads: CASSYYGQATTEAFF. CDR3 bases: TGTGCCAGCAGTTACTACGGACAGGCCACCACTGAAGCTTTCTTT.

DNA of the CDR3: TGTGCCAGCAGTTTTCAGGGGAGTCCCGGGGAGCTGTTTTTT. Translating it yields CASSFQGSPGELFF. This chain links TRBV28 with TRBJ2-2; D may be TRBD1 (6 bases). The length of the CDR3 is 14 residues. Germline assignment: CDR1 MDHEN and CDR2 SYDVKM. Trimming shortened V by 3 bases and J by 6 bases, and 11 bases separated the two germline ends.

The rearrangement uses TRBV7-2 and TRBJ2-5; D gene unclear. The CDR3 consists of 15 residues. V was cut by 2 bases and J by 0 bases, with 10 bases left in between. Germline CDR1 reads SGHTA; CDR2 reads FQGNSA. The CDR3 DNA reads TGTGCCAGCAGCTTACGAGCCGGGCACCAAGAGACCCAGTACTTC. Protein sequence: CASSLRAGHQETQYF.

The chain employs TRBV6-2 or TRBV6-3 and TRBJ1-5; 10 bases fit TRBD1. The V gene end was trimmed by 6 bases and the J gene end by 10 bases; junction bases not matched to a gene: 21. CDR3 length equals 18 residues. Germline-derived CDR1 and CDR2 are MNHEY and SVGEGT. This CDR3 is CASSHSGTGDRRIHPQHF. For the CDR3, the DNA is TGTGCCAGCAGCCATTCCGGGACAGGGGACCGCCGGATCCATCCCCAGCATTTT.

The chain joins TRBV20-1 to TRBJ1-3; tentative D call: TRBD1 (6 bases). CDR3 size: 14 residues. Germline loops: CDR1 DFQATT, CDR2 SNEGSKA (reference sequence). V dropped 3 bases and J dropped 3 bases, with 12 bases sitting between them. The CDR3 protein is CSASSGGLGNTIYF. CDR3 bases: TGCAGTGCTAGTTCCGGGGGGCTTGGAAACACCATATATTTT.

The V call is TRBV6-1, the J call TRBJ1-1, with 10 bases matching TRBD1. The trim removed 5 bases at V and 11 bases at J, leaving 14 bases unmatched. CDR1 is MNHNS, CDR2 SASEGT, per germline. The CDR3 loop spans 15 amino acids. The CDR3 loop is CASSRKRRGQGSAFF. CDR3 bases: TGTGCCAGCAGTCGAAAAAGGAGGGGACAGGGGTCGGCTTTCTTT.

The V gene is TRBV12-3 or TRBV12-4, the J gene TRBJ2-2; 10 bases map to TRBD2. With 3 bases clipped from V and 4 bases from J, the junction kept 17 bases outside the gene matches. CDR3 length: 20 amino acids. This CDR3 reads CASSLRGSASGSGATGELFF. The CDR3 region has the DNA TGTGCCAGCAGTTTGCGGGGTTCGGCTAGCGGGAGTGGGGCCACCGGGGAGCTGTTTTTT.

The chain uses TRBV23-1 and TRBJ1-2, with D possibly being TRBD1 (6 bases). TRBV23-1 is identified as an open reading frame with a role that is uncertain. The V end was cut by 8 bases, the J end by 3 bases, with 19 bases between. The length of the CDR3 is 15 residues. The CDR3: CASARGEGDYYGYTF. For the CDR3, the DNA is TGCGCCAGCGCTAGGGGGGAAGGGGACTACTATGGCTACACCTTC.

The table lists this clonotype with a count of one. V gene TRBV20-1 combines with J gene TRBJ1-6; D is ambiguous. Germline V gene lookup returns CDR1 DFQATT and CDR2 SNEGSKA (reference sequence). The ends were cut back, 3 bases at V and 0 bases at J, with 9 bases in the middle. This CDR3 spans 15 amino acids. CDR3 DNA sequence: TGCAGTGCTAGGGCTCGTAGCTCCTATAATTCACCCCTCCACTTT. This gives the protein CSARARSSYNSPLHF.

This chain connects TRBV11-3 to TRBJ2-3, with D possibly being TRBD1 (5 bases). CDR3 length: 14 amino acids. Germline-derived CDR1 and CDR2 are SGHNT and YENEEA. Trimming pared 6 bases from V and 2 bases from J, leaving 12 bases between. As DNA, the CDR3 is TGTGCCAGCAGACCCGACAGCTTCACAGATACGCAGTATTTT. This gives the protein CASRPDSFTDTQYF.

V usage is TRBV20-1 and J usage is TRBJ1-5; D gene ambiguous. This CDR3 has 9 amino acids. The germline gives CDR1 DFQATT, CDR2 SNEGSKA (reference sequence). V was shortened by 5 bases and J by 9 bases, with 5 bases between the two germline ends. DNA of the CDR3: TGCAGTGCTTCCGTGCCCCAGCATTTT. Protein product: CSASVPQHF.

The chain is built from TRBV4-1 and TRBJ1-4; D is unresolved. Per the germline V gene, CDR1 is MGHRA and CDR2 is YSYEKL. V lost 4 bases and J 0 bases, leaving 12 bases between the germline ends. This CDR3 is built from 16 residues. The CDR3 region is CASSPPRGATNEKLFF. The DNA of the CDR3 is TGCGCCAGCAGCCCTCCTCGGGGAGCAACTAATGAAAAACTGTTTTTT.

This rearrangement joins TRBV7-2 to TRBJ2-5; unclear D gene. Trimming shortened V by 0 bases and J by 12 bases, and 17 bases separated the two germline ends. Germline-derived CDR1 and CDR2 are SGHTA and FQGNSA. This CDR3 has 14 amino acids. The DNA of the CDR3 is TGTGCCAGCAGCTTAGCCGGCAGGTTTGGGCTGGAGTACTTC. Its translation: CASSLAGRFGLEYF.

The rearrangement joins TRBV11-2 to TRBJ2-3, with 8 bases matching TRBD2. V lost 3 bases and J lost 0; bases outside the gene matches: 5. This CDR3 comprises 16 residues. The V gene's germline CDR1 is SGHAT and CDR2 FQNNGV. The CDR3, as DNA: TGTGCCAGCAGCTTGCAGCGGGAGTGGAGCACAGATACGCAGTATTTT. Amino acids: CASSLQREWSTDTQYF.

The chain recombines TRBV6-1 with TRBJ2-4; the D gene is possibly TRBD1 (5 bases). In germline, CDR1 is MNHNS, CDR2 SASEGT. This CDR3 has 11 amino acids. V lost 8 bases to trimming and J lost 5 bases, with 7 bases between them. CDR3 sequence (DNA): TGTGCCAGCGGGGCCGAAAACATTCAGTACTTC. Translated: CASGAENIQYF.

V usage is TRBV7-9 and J usage is TRBJ2-7; D is unclear. V was trimmed by 1 base and J by 2 bases, leaving 3 bases between them. The CDR3 covers 12 residues. Germline V gives CDR1 SEHNR, CDR2 FQNEAQ (reference sequence). The CDR3 nucleotides read TGTGCCAGCAGCTTAGAGGCCTACGAGCAGTACTTC. Residues: CASSLEAYEQYF.